This T cell receptor beta chain was obtained from a study of T cell responses to AZD1222 COVID-19 vaccine. Profiling relied on immunoSEQ multiplex PCR, and the TCRdb table lists in-frame clones only, not all of them. The repertoire holds tens of thousands of clones, with over 75% as singletons. As for this clone: No antigen is known for it.

Pooled in the analysis were second doses at about 4 or about 12 weeks. Looked up from germline, CDR1 is SGHNT and CDR2 is YENEEA. V lost 2 bases, J lost 0 bases, and 2 bases stayed unmatched. The CDR3 runs to 15 residues. Study-wide points: After the peak T cell response, and only then, were repertoires sampled.

This material consisted of peripheral blood, taken 28 days after the second AZD1222 dose. The chain links TRBV11-3 to TRBJ2-3; the match to TRBD1 covers 7 bases. The sequence derives from an adult who received the AZD1222 COVID-19 vaccine. The CDR3 sequence: CASSLTGASTDTQYF. The CDR3 DNA is TGTGCCAGCAGCTTAACAGGGGCCAGCACAGATACGCAGTATTTT.